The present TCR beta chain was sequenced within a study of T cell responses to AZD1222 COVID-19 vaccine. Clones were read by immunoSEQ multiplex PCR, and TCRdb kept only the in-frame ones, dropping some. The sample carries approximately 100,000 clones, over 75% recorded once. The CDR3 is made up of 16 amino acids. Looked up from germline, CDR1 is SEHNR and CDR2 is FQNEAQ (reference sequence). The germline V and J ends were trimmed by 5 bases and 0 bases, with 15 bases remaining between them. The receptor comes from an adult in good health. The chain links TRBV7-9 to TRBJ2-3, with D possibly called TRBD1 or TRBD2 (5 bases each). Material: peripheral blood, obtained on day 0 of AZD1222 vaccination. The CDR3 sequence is CASSARLGRSTDTQYF. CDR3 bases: TGTGCCAGCAGCGCCCGTCTGGGACGTAGCACAGATACGCAGTATTTT.